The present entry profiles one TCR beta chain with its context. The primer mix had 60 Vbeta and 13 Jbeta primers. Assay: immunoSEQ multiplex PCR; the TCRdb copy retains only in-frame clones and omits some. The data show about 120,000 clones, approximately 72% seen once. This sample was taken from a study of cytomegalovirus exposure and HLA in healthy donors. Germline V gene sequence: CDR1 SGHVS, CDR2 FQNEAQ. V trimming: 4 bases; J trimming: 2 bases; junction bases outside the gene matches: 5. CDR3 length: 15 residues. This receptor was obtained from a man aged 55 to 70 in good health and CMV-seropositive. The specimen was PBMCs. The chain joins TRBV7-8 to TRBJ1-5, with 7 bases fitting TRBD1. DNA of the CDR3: TGTGCCAGCAGCTGGGGACAGAATCGCAATCAGCCCCAGCATTTT. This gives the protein CASSWGQNRNQPQHF. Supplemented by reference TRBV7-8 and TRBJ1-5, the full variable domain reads GAGVSQSPRYKVAKRGQDVALRCDPISGHVSLFWYQQALGQGPEFLTYFQNEAQLDKSGLPSDRFFAERPEGSVSTLKIQRTQQEDSAVYLCASSWGQNRNQPQHFGDGTRLSIL.